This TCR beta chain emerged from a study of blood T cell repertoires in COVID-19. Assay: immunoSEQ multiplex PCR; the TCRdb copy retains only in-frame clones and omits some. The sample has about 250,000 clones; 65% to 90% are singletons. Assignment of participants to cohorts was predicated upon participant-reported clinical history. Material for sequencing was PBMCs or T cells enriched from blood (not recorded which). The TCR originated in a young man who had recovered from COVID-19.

This CDR3 is CASSLEGLAGIGELFF. DNA of the CDR3: TGTGCCAGCAGCTTAGAAGGGCTAGCGGGAATCGGGGAGCTGTTTTTT. The rearrangement links TRBV11-2 to TRBJ2-2, with 9 bases lining up with TRBD2. The CDR3 length is 16 residues. Germline lookup yields CDR1 SGHAT and CDR2 FQNNGV. The V and J ends lost 0 bases and 7 bases, in that order; junction bases with no gene match: 6.